This entry lists 26 T cell receptor beta chains sequenced from one sample in a study of T and B cells in COVID-19 patients. Each TRB amplification used roughly 250-550 ng of genomic DNA from blood. BIOMED2 TRB-A/B primer pools were used in multiplex TRB PCR. In TCRdb, the multiplex PCR reads were re-called with MiXCR into one record per CDR3 protein. The sample includes some 4,300 distinct CDR3 sequences, less than 30% of them seen just once. Sequences were obtained from blood. All receptors come from a human donor with active COVID-19.

This clonotype is labeled medium-sized. The gene calls are TRBV18 and TRBJ2-3; D gene unclear. Trimming pared 6 bases from V and 2 bases from J, leaving 3 bases between. CDR3 length: 11 residues. The germline V gene has CDR1 KGHSH and CDR2 LQKENI. In nucleotides, the CDR3 is TGTGCCAGCTCCCTCACAGATACGCAGTATTTT. It encodes CASSLTDTQYF.

The gene calls are TRBV4-3 and TRBJ2-7; D is unclear. The CDR3 has 14 residues. Germline V gene lookup returns CDR1 LGHNA and CDR2 YSLEER. Trimming shortened V by 0 bases and J by 4 bases, and 10 bases separated the two germline ends. The CDR3 DNA reads TGCGCCAGCAGCCAAGAAAGTTCCCAATACGAGCAGTACTTC. Translated, it gives CASSQESSQYEQYF.

This clonotype was recorded a few times. V and J are TRBV6-1 and TRBJ2-7; 8 bases agree with TRBD2. The CDR3 is 13 amino acids. Trimming cost V 7 bases and J 2 bases; bases outside gene matches: 4. The germline V gene encodes CDR1 MNHNS and CDR2 SASEGT. The CDR3 DNA follows: TGTGCCAGCACGGGGGGGGCTACCTACGAGCAGTACTTC. As protein: CASTGGATYEQYF.

In its sample, this clonotype ranks as large. The chain employs TRBV6-5 and TRBJ2-3; 11 nucleotides agree with TRBD2. With 6 bases clipped from V and 1 base from J, the junction kept 3 bases outside the gene matches. This CDR3 contains 15 residues. The germline V gene encodes CDR1 MNHEY and CDR2 SVGAGI. The CDR3 sequence is CASRTGLAGTDTQYF. DNA of the CDR3: TGTGCCAGCAGGACGGGACTAGCGGGCACAGATACGCAGTATTTT.

The rearrangement links TRBV5-5 to TRBJ1-6; 9 bases map to TRBD1. Germline CDR1 reads SGHKS; CDR2 reads YYEKEE (reference sequence). The CDR3 consists of 14 residues. The ends lost 4 bases at V and 9 bases at J; junction bases unmatched: 5. CDR3 in amino acids: CASSRDRVGSPLHF. CDR3 DNA: TGTGCCAGCAGCCGGGACAGGGTAGGTTCACCCCTCCACTTT.

This clonotype was seen a few times. This chain uses TRBV12-3 or TRBV12-4 with TRBJ1-1; D might be TRBD1 (5 bases). This CDR3 contains 12 residues. V was shortened by 7 bases and J by 4 bases, with 10 bases between the two germline ends. The CDR3 region has the DNA TGTGCCAGCACCCCAGGGAGCACTGAAGCTTTCTTT. Translating gives CASTPGSTEAFF.

This clonotype was found a few times. This chain connects TRBV19 to TRBJ1-5; D remains ambiguous. Trimming took 7 bases from V and 2 from J, leaving 9 bases between them. Germline CDR1 is LNHDA and CDR2 is SQIVND (reference sequence). This CDR3 has 13 amino acids. The CDR3 DNA reads TGTGCCAGTACCCCTTGGGGCAATCAGCCCCAGCATTTT. This encodes CASTPWGNQPQHF.

In the case of this clonotype: A much larger clonotype is one base distant, so this may be a read error. This sequence joins TRBV12-3 or TRBV12-4 and TRBJ1-3, with no clear D. The CDR3 is 15 amino acids. The CDR3 loop reads CASGLWEGSGNTIYF. The CDR3 DNA reads TGTGCCAGCGGTTTGTGGGAAGGGTCTGGAAACACCATATATTTT.

In this sample, this clonotype is large. The chain employs TRBV19 and TRBJ2-2; TRBD1 is a possible D gene (6 bases). This CDR3 spans 15 amino acids. With 5 bases removed from V and 0 bases from J, the gap between germline ends came to 10 bases. Germline V CDR1 and CDR2: LNHDA, SQIVND (reference sequence). The CDR3 spells CASSLRTANTGELFF. The CDR3 bases are TGTGCCAGTAGTCTCCGGACAGCGAACACCGGGGAGCTGTTTTTT. Variable domain in full (rest from reference TRBV19 and TRBJ2-2): DGGITQSPKYLFRKEGQNVTLSCEQNLNHDAMYWYRQDPGQGLRLIYYSQIVNDFQKGDIAEGYSVSREKKESFPLTVTSAQKNPTAFYLCASSLRTANTGELFFGEGSRLTVL.

This clonotype ranks as medium-sized (0.01 to 0.1%). The chain is built from TRBV6-5 and TRBJ2-5, with 8 bases lining up with TRBD1. This CDR3 region has 15 residues. J gave up 5 bases and V 4 bases, and 9 bases lay outside the gene matches. Per germline, CDR1 MNHEY and CDR2 SVGAGI. CDR3 loop: CASSSSRTGRETQYF. The CDR3 region has the DNA TGTGCCAGCAGTTCTTCTCGGACAGGGAGGGAGACCCAGTACTTC.

This chain connects TRBV7-2 to TRBJ1-1; D is possibly TRBD1 (5 bases). V gave up 1 base and J gave up 0 bases, with 9 bases separating them. The length of the CDR3 is 15 residues. Germline lookup yields CDR1 SGHTA and CDR2 FQGNSA. CDR3 amino acids: CASSLEGTVNTEAFF. CDR3 sequence (DNA): TGTGCCAGCAGCTTAGAGGGGACCGTGAACACTGAAGCTTTCTTT.

This clonotype was seen a handful of times. The chain joins TRBV30 to TRBJ1-2; the D is unclear. V was trimmed by 0 bases and J by 2 bases, leaving 7 bases between them. Per germline, CDR1 GTSNPN and CDR2 SVGIG (reference sequence). The CDR3 is 13 residues long. CDR3 residues: CAWSVEANYGYTF. DNA of the CDR3: TGTGCCTGGAGTGTCGAAGCCAACTATGGCTACACCTTC. Supplemented by reference TRBV30 and TRBJ1-2, the full variable domain reads SQTIHQWPATLVQPVGSPLSLECTVEGTSNPNLYWYRQAAGRGLQLLFYSVGIGQISSEVPQNLSASRPQDRQFILSSKKLLLSDSGFYLCAWSVEANYGYTFGSGTRLTVV.

This chain joins TRBV11-1 and TRBJ2-2, with 13 nucleotides matching TRBD2. The CDR3 consists of 17 residues. CDR1 and CDR2 (germline): SGHAT, FQDESV (reference sequence). V gave up 3 bases and J gave up 7 bases; unmatched junction bases: 8. In nucleotides, the CDR3 is TGTGCCAGCAGCTTCCGGACTAGCGGGAGTAGTTACGGGGAGCTGTTTTTT. Encoded protein: CASSFRTSGSSYGELFF. The full variable domain, rest sourced from reference TRBV11-1 and TRBJ2-2, is EAEVAQSPRYKITEKSQAVAFWCDPISGHATLYWYRQILGQGPELLVQFQDESVVDDSQLPKDRFSAERLKGVDSTLKIQPAELGDSAMYLCASSFRTSGSSYGELFFGEGSRLTVL.

This clonotype occurred a few times. This chain joins TRBV7-9 and TRBJ2-1, with 8 nucleotides matching TRBD1. Germline lookup yields CDR1 SEHNR and CDR2 FQNEAQ (reference sequence). Trimming removed 5 bases from V and 7 bases from J; junction bases left unmatched: 13. The CDR3 totals 16 residues. The CDR3 coding sequence is TGTGCCAGCAGCCTTATAGACAGGGGTCAAGGGAATGAGCAGTTCTTC. Residues: CASSLIDRGQGNEQFF.

Within the sample, this clonotype is medium-sized. The V gene is TRBV5-1, the J gene TRBJ1-4; tentatively, D is TRBD1 (6 bases). The germline CDR1 and CDR2 sequences are SGHRS and YFSETQ. Trimming cost V 2 bases and J 2 bases, with 7 bases left between them. The CDR3 contains 14 residues. DNA of the CDR3: TGCGCCAGCAGCTTAGGGGGGACTAATGAAAAACTGTTTTTT. Residues: CASSLGGTNEKLFF.

The chain carries TRBV20-1 and TRBJ1-2; 7 bases map to TRBD1. Germline trimming cut 4 bases from V and 4 bases from J; bases unmatched to any gene: 12. CDR1 and CDR2 from the germline V gene are DFQATT and SNEGSKA (reference sequence). The CDR3 is 15 amino acids. CDR3 loop: CSATRPGQPSYGYTF. The CDR3 DNA reads TGCAGTGCTACCCGCCCGGGACAGCCCTCCTATGGCTACACCTTC.

The sample holds one count of this clonotype. The V and J genes are TRBV19 and TRBJ2-5; 10 nucleotides agree with TRBD2. This CDR3 spans 14 amino acids. CDR1 LNHDA and CDR2 SQIVND come from the germline V gene (reference sequence). The ends lost 6 bases at V and 7 bases at J; junction bases unmatched: 8. The CDR3: CASRPGLATGTQYF. For the CDR3, the DNA is TGTGCCAGTAGACCGGGACTAGCGACAGGGACCCAGTACTTC.

The V call is TRBV20-1, the J call TRBJ2-7; D unclear. This CDR3 contains 11 residues. The V and J ends lost 4 bases and 6 bases respectively, with 10 bases between them. Germline CDR1 DFQATT, CDR2 SNEGSKA (reference sequence). The CDR3 here is CSANLNPEQYF. The CDR3 DNA is TGCAGTGCTAATTTGAACCCCGAGCAGTACTTC.

In this sample, this clonotype is medium-sized. This sequence joins TRBV27 and TRBJ2-5; the D gene is possibly TRBD1 (6 bases). The V and J ends lost 5 bases and 3 bases respectively, with 13 bases between them. The CDR3 length is 14 residues. CDR1 and CDR2 from the germline V gene are MNHEY and SMNVEV (reference sequence). This CDR3 reads CASSVGDTKETQYF. The DNA for the CDR3 is TGTGCCAGCAGTGTCGGGGACACAAAAGAGACCCAGTACTTC.

The chain couples TRBV10-3 to TRBJ1-6; D remains unclear. Per germline, CDR1 ENHRY and CDR2 SYGVKD. The germline V and J ends were trimmed by 8 bases and 8 bases, with 13 bases remaining between them. The CDR3 sequence is 13 residues long. The CDR3 nucleotides are TGTGCCATCGGGCCGGGGTCTGATTCACCCCTCCACTTT. This sequence encodes CAIGPGSDSPLHF.

J is TRBJ1-2 and V is TRBV20-1; possibly TRBD1 for D (6 bases). The germline CDR1 and CDR2 sequences are DFQATT and SNEGSKA (reference sequence). This CDR3 has 14 residues. Trimming pared 1 base from V and 5 bases from J, leaving 14 bases between. The CDR3 region is CSARVVRGGYGYTF. The CDR3 DNA follows: TGCAGTGCTAGAGTAGTCAGGGGAGGATATGGCTACACCTTC.

This clonotype is deemed medium-sized. The V call is TRBV6-5, the J call TRBJ1-1, with D uncertain. The CDR3 sequence is 16 residues long. Germline lookup yields CDR1 MNHEY and CDR2 SVGAGI. V lost 4 bases and J 9 bases, leaving 24 bases between the germline ends. The CDR3 spells CASSSLGSATLLKAFF. In DNA, the CDR3 is TGTGCCAGCAGTTCGTTAGGATCCGCGACGCTATTGAAAGCTTTCTTT.

This clonotype is medium-sized (0.01 to 0.1%) by share. J is TRBJ2-5 and V is TRBV30; TRBD2 matches 12 bases. The CDR3 totals 17 residues. CDR1 and CDR2 from the germline V gene are GTSNPN and SVGIG (reference sequence). V shed 4 bases and J 3 bases; nucleotides not matched to a gene: 12. The CDR3: CAWTSGRAKTKEETQYF. The CDR3 DNA reads TGTGCCTGGACTAGCGGGAGGGCCAAAACCAAAGAAGAGACCCAGTACTTC.

The V and J genes are TRBV19 and TRBJ2-2; D is possibly TRBD1 (7 bases). Trimming removed 3 bases from V and 6 bases from J, with 20 bases in between. CDR3 length: 17 residues. Per germline, CDR1 LNHDA and CDR2 SQIVND (reference sequence). The CDR3 bases are TGTGCCAGTAGTATCACATCCGGCGGAGGGGGCTCCGGGGAGCTGTTTTTT. It specifies CASSITSGGGGSGELFF.

The chain is built from TRBV27 and TRBJ2-3; D is possibly TRBD2 (5 bases). The germline CDR1 and CDR2 sequences are MNHEY and SMNVEV (reference sequence). This CDR3 spans 14 amino acids. Trimming removed 9 bases from V and 2 bases from J, with 15 bases in between. The CDR3 sequence is CASSIRGSTDTQYF. The CDR3 nucleotides read TGTGCCAGTAGTATTCGAGGGTCCACAGATACGCAGTATTTT.

The V call is TRBV15, the J call TRBJ2-5; TRBD1 aligns across 8 bases. Germline trimming cut 0 bases from V and 7 bases from J; bases unmatched to any gene: 4. The CDR3 spans 14 residues. Germline CDR1 is LNHNV and CDR2 is YYDKDF (reference sequence). The CDR3 is CATSRDPTGGTQYF. As DNA, the CDR3 is TGTGCCACCAGCAGAGATCCCACAGGGGGGACCCAGTACTTC.